This TCR beta chain was identified in a study of blood T cell repertoires in COVID-19. Study context: COVID-19 samples collected from the United States, Italy and Spain covered acute and convalescent phases.

This CDR3 has 18 amino acids. Trimming cost V 1 base and J 0 bases, with 15 bases left between them. Looked up from germline, CDR1 is SEHNR and CDR2 is FQNEAQ (reference sequence). Under the authors' procedure: Scientists estimated how many nucleated cells there were by amplifying reference gene primers. Generated by immunoSEQ multiplex PCR, the TCRdb table keeps only in-frame clones and is missing some. D and trimming come from the DNA, and the V and J calls and clone size come from that table. Of 150,000 to 200,000 clones listed, roughly three quarters are singletons. The sequencing sample was made of peripheral blood. This chain connects TRBV7-9 to TRBJ2-2; weak D call: TRBD2 (6 bases). The clonotype was recovered from a woman aged 40-49 years with COVID-19, enrolled during active disease. This CDR3 reads CASSLGRGSGANTGELFF. CDR3 coding DNA: TGTGCCAGCAGCTTAGGCCGGGGTAGCGGAGCGAACACCGGGGAGCTGTTTTTT.